This T cell receptor (beta chain) was sequenced for a study of glioma-infiltrating T cells. Whole-study findings and limits: Very few CDR3 sequences were shared between tissue and blood.

Germline CDR1 SEHNR, CDR2 FQNEAQ (reference sequence). V was trimmed by 4 bases and J by 4 bases, leaving 11 bases between them. The length of the CDR3 is 14 residues. TCR alpha and beta CDR3 regions were amplified from RNA using iRepertoire nested multiplex PCR. TCRdb redid the calling of the multiplex PCR reads with MiXCR, one entry per CDR3 protein. Altogether 300,000 to 400,000 distinct CDR3 sequences are present, about two fifths being singletons, with the ten largest covering about 12%. Worth noting for this clonotype: What it recognizes is unknown.

The genes are TRBV7-9 and TRBJ1-5; no firm D call. The source is a human donor with low-grade glioma or glioblastoma, undergoing nonglioma brain surgery, or in good health (not recorded which). The specimen sequenced was glioma tissue, nonneoplastic brain tissue, or PBMCs (not recorded which). The CDR3 region has the DNA TGTGCCAGCAGCTCCGTTGGGTGGAATCAGCCCCAGCATTTT. Protein product: CASSSVGWNQPQHF. Full variable domain (rest looked up from reference TRBV7-9 and TRBJ1-5): DTGVSQNPRHKITKRGQNVTFRCDPISEHNRLYWYRQTLGQGPEFLTYFQNEAQLEKSRLLSDRFSAERPKGSFSTLEIQRTEQGDSAMYLCASSSVGWNQPQHFGDGTRLSIL.